A single sample gave rise to the 18 T cell receptor beta chains below, sequenced in a study of cytomegalovirus exposure and HLA in healthy donors. The study ran its PCR with 60 Vbeta and 13 Jbeta primers. Here immunoSEQ multiplex PCR was the method, and the copy in TCRdb shows in-frame clones only, minus some. Of about 160,000 clones in the sample, about 75% were seen once. Input material: PBMCs. These receptors originate from a female donor in good health and CMV-seronegative.

The CDR3 region has the DNA TGCAGCGGTACGACAGGGGAGTGGGAGACCCAGTACTTC. Amino acids: CSGTTGEWETQYF. The chain joins TRBV29-1 to TRBJ2-5, with 8 bases fitting TRBD1. The CDR3 has 13 amino acids. V lost 7 bases and J lost 5; bases outside the gene matches: 9. The germline V gene encodes CDR1 SQVTM and CDR2 ANQGSEA.

The genes are TRBV13 and TRBJ2-1, with TRBD2 identical over 13 bases. Germline V gene data show CDR1 as PRHDT and CDR2 as FYEKMQ (reference sequence). The V gene end was trimmed by 1 base and the J gene end by 0 bases; junction bases not matched to a gene: 3. This CDR3 is built from 18 residues. CDR3 nucleotide sequence: TGTGCCAGCAGCTTAGCACTAGCGGGGGGGAGCTCCTACAATGAGCAGTTCTTC. Residues: CASSLALAGGSSYNEQFF.

V is TRBV7-9 and J is TRBJ2-2; D unresolved. CDR1 and CDR2 (germline): SEHNR, FQNEAQ (reference sequence). CDR3 length equals 14 residues. The V end was cut by 2 bases, the J end by 0 bases, with 4 bases between. CDR3 loop: CASSLTANTGELFF. CDR3 in DNA: TGTGCCAGCAGCTTAACAGCGAACACCGGGGAGCTGTTTTTT.

This sequence joins TRBV7-8 and TRBJ1-2, with TRBD1 identical over 11 bases. Germline assignment: CDR1 SGHVS and CDR2 FQNEAQ. The junction had 3 bases not matched to a gene; V was cut back by 3 bases and J by 6 bases. The CDR3 is 14 residues long. The CDR3 coding sequence is TGTGCCAGCAGCTTTGGACAGGGGGCGGATGGCTACACCTTC. Amino acids: CASSFGQGADGYTF.

As regards this clone: Additional DNA sequences in this sample encode the identical CDR3. Here the CDR3 reads CASSITGAGNQPQHF. In DNA form, the CDR3 reads TGTGCCAGTAGTATAACTGGGGCCGGCAATCAGCCCCAGCATTTT. V is TRBV19 and J is TRBJ1-5, with a weak D call TRBD1 (5 bases). Germline CDR1 reads LNHDA; CDR2 reads SQIVND (reference sequence). There are 15 residues in the CDR3. Trimming shortened V by 2 bases and J by 2 bases, and 10 bases separated the two germline ends.

This clone is a singleton in its sample. This chain joins TRBV7-9 and TRBJ2-7, with 9 bases matching TRBD1. Germline V gene lookup returns CDR1 SEHNR and CDR2 FQNEAQ (reference sequence). This CDR3 region has 16 residues. Germline trimming cut 5 bases from V and 2 bases from J; bases unmatched to any gene: 10. CDR3 nucleotide sequence: TGTGCCAGCAGCGGCTGGGGGACAGGGTATACCTACGAGCAGTACTTC. This gives the protein CASSGWGTGYTYEQYF.

The chain is built from TRBV6-1 and TRBJ1-1; 8 bases align to TRBD1. Germline V gives CDR1 MNHNS, CDR2 SASEGT. The CDR3 spans 14 residues. Unmatched junction bases numbered 4, after V lost 6 bases and J lost 1 base. The CDR3 region has the DNA TGTGCCAGCAGGACAGGGGTTGGGAACACTGAAGCTTTCTTT. This encodes CASRTGVGNTEAFF.

The rearrangement joins TRBV2 to TRBJ2-1; TRBD1 agrees at 10 bases. J gave up 8 bases and V 11 bases, and 12 bases lay outside the gene matches. CDR1 is SNHLY and CDR2 is FYNNEI in the germline V gene. This CDR3 spans 14 amino acids. The CDR3 spells CADSRDRGPHEQFF. In nucleotides, the CDR3 is TGTGCCGACTCTCGGGACAGGGGTCCCCATGAGCAGTTCTTC.

CDR3 nucleotide sequence: TGTGCCAGCAGCCAAGAAAGGCGGGAACGGGAGCAGTACTTC. Protein product: CASSQERREREQYF. V is TRBV4-2 and J is TRBJ2-7; TRBD2 is a possible D gene (6 bases). This CDR3 is built from 14 residues. V was trimmed by 0 bases and J by 7 bases, leaving 13 bases between them. The V gene's germline CDR1 is LGHNA and CDR2 YNFKEQ.

V is TRBV6-4 and J is TRBJ1-6; possibly TRBD1 for D (5 bases). This CDR3 comprises 15 residues. The germline CDR1 and CDR2 sequences are MRHNA and SNTAGT. V was trimmed by 6 bases and J by 5 bases, leaving 14 bases between them. The CDR3 DNA is TGTGCCAGCAGGATGACAGCGGGCAATAATTCACCCCTCCACTTT. This sequence encodes CASRMTAGNNSPLHF.

The rearrangement uses TRBV7-6 and TRBJ2-2; TRBD1 agrees at 7 bases. There are 14 residues in the CDR3. The junction had 6 bases not matched to a gene; V was cut back by 5 bases and J by 6 bases. Germline V gene lookup returns CDR1 SGHVS and CDR2 FNYEAQ. This CDR3 is CASSQGQPAGELFF. The CDR3 DNA is TGTGCCAGCAGCCAGGGACAGCCAGCCGGGGAGCTGTTTTTT.

The chain has TRBV25-1 and TRBJ2-1; 12 bases line up with TRBD2. The CDR3 runs to 18 residues. V dropped 4 bases and J dropped 0; count of bases not matched to a gene: 7. Germline CDR1 MGHDK, CDR2 SYGVNS. The chain's CDR3 is CASSVRLAGAFSYNEQFF. CDR3 nucleotides: TGTGCCAGCAGTGTCCGACTAGCGGGGGCCTTCTCCTACAATGAGCAGTTCTTC.

This chain joins TRBV5-6 and TRBJ2-7; 11 nucleotides agree with TRBD2. The CDR3 extends over 19 amino acids. V shed 0 bases and J 7 bases; nucleotides not matched to a gene: 18. Germline lookup yields CDR1 SGHDT and CDR2 YYEEEE. CDR3 loop: CASSLGGPSGGPSSLEQYF. The CDR3 region has the DNA TGTGCCAGCAGCTTGGGGGGCCCTAGCGGGGGGCCCTCAAGCCTGGAGCAGTACTTC.

The rearrangement uses TRBV29-1 and TRBJ1-1; maybe TRBD1 (6 bases). V was trimmed by 7 bases and J by 0 bases, leaving 12 bases between them. CDR3 length: 13 residues. CDR1 is SQVTM and CDR2 is ANQGSEA in the germline V gene. The chain's CDR3 is CSARGHLNTEAFF. DNA for the CDR3: TGCAGCGCCAGGGGACACCTGAACACTGAAGCTTTCTTT.

The rearrangement links TRBV6-1 to TRBJ1-6; 8 nucleotides agree with TRBD1. This CDR3 spans 14 amino acids. Germline CDR1 MNHNS, CDR2 SASEGT. V shed 9 bases and J 11 bases; nucleotides not matched to a gene: 12. The CDR3 protein is CASRTGTGGPPLHF. CDR3 sequence (DNA): TGTGCCAGTCGAACCGGGACAGGTGGGCCACCCCTCCACTTT.

The chain has TRBV5-4 and TRBJ2-1, with a tentative D call TRBD2 (7 bases). V was shortened by 5 bases and J by 9 bases, with 9 bases between the two germline ends. CDR1 is SGHNT and CDR2 is YYREEE in the germline V gene (reference sequence). The CDR3 sequence is 11 residues long. The CDR3 bases are TGTGCCAGCAGGGGAGGGGGTGAGCAGTTCTTC. This sequence encodes CASRGGGEQFF.

The chain uses TRBV7-9 and TRBJ1-1; D unclear. The V gene lost 0 bases and the J gene lost 0 bases, with 8 bases spanning the gap. Germline V gene lookup returns CDR1 SEHNR and CDR2 FQNEAQ (reference sequence). This CDR3 has 15 amino acids. The CDR3 here is CASSLAHRMNTEAFF. The CDR3 nucleotides are TGTGCCAGCAGCTTAGCGCACAGAATGAACACTGAAGCTTTCTTT.

The chain employs TRBV5-4 and TRBJ1-1; TRBD1 matches 9 bases. Germline V gene sequence: CDR1 SGHNT, CDR2 YYREEE (reference sequence). The CDR3 extends over 15 amino acids. The V segment lost 1 base and the J segment 1 base; nucleotides outside the gene matches: 2. CDR3 protein: CASSLMTGGNTEAFF. The CDR3 bases are TGTGCCAGCAGCTTGATGACAGGGGGGAACACTGAAGCTTTCTTT.